The sequence of this T cell receptor (beta chain) was determined in a study of response to subunit inactivated influenza vaccine. This CDR3 comprises 14 residues. Germline CDR1 is SGHTA and CDR2 is FQGTGA. V was pared by 2 bases and J by 6 bases, with 11 bases between. TCRdb fed the RT-PCR reads into MiXCR, producing one record per CDR3 protein. The sample lists 500,000 to 600,000 distinct CDR3 sequences; roughly 13% were seen once. This chain joins TRBV7-3 and TRBJ2-1; TRBD2 is a possible D gene (7 bases). The receptor's source is a man aged 45-65 years who received an inactivated influenza vaccine. The sequencing here drew on PBMCs from blood, taken roughly 45 days after vaccination. In DNA, the CDR3 is TGTGCCAGCAGCTTATTAGGGGGGGCCAATGAGCAGTTCTTC. It translates to CASSLLGGANEQFF.